Listed below are T cell receptor beta chains from one sample, sequenced in a study of shared clonotypes between healthy human individuals. Generated by immunoSEQ multiplex PCR, the TCRdb table keeps only in-frame clones and is missing some. The table lists 2 million to 3 million clones, 93% of them singletons. Sequenced material: naive CD4+ T cells from PBMCs. The receptor source for this set is a man younger than 30 in good health. Some clones in this sample may be carry-over from other donors' samples. CDR3s include the opening cysteine and the closing phenylalanine or tryptophan. D genes are given only for firm matches. Clone size appears in some rows only: once, few, many, or a class for an expanded clone.

V,size,D,J,CDR3,DNA
TRBV10-3,NA,NA,TRBJ2-7,CAISGSSYEQYF,TGTGCCATCAGTGGGAGCTCCTACGAGCAGTACTTC
TRBV6-5,NA,NA,TRBJ1-2,CASSYGHGDYGYTF,TGTGCCAGCAGTTACGGTCACGGGGACTATGGCTACACCTTC
TRBV29-1,NA,NA,TRBJ1-4,CSVVIGQATNEKLFF,TGCAGCGTTGTTATCGGGCAAGCAACTAATGAAAAACTGTTTTTT
TRBV25-1,once,NA,TRBJ2-5,CASSEHGVETQYF,TGTGCCAGCAGTGAACACGGGGTGGAGACCCAGTACTTC
TRBV5-4,NA,TRBD1,TRBJ1-1,CASSLGDRDTEAFF,TGTGCCAGCAGCTTGGGGGACAGGGACACTGAAGCTTTCTTT
TRBV28,NA,NA,TRBJ2-6,CASRLSGANVLTF,TGTGCCAGCAGGCTTTCTGGGGCCAACGTCCTGACTTTC
TRBV30,few,NA,TRBJ2-1,CAWSRDNEQFF,TGTGCCTGGAGTAGGGACAATGAGCAGTTCTTC
TRBV10-3,NA,TRBD1,TRBJ1-2,CAIRPQGQGSNYGYTF,TGTGCCATCAGGCCTCAAGGACAGGGAAGCAACTATGGCTACACCTTC
TRBV14,NA,NA,TRBJ1-3,CASSPRLLNTIYF,TGTGCCAGCAGCCCTCGGTTACTAAACACCATATATTTT
TRBV14,NA,NA,TRBJ1-2,CASSQLPGENYGYTF,TGTGCCAGCAGCCAATTGCCAGGGGAAAACTATGGCTACACCTTC
TRBV29-1,NA,NA,TRBJ2-1,CSVESGGYFSYNEQFF,TGCAGCGTTGAATCAGGGGGGTATTTCTCCTACAATGAGCAGTTCTTC
TRBV28,NA,NA,TRBJ1-5,CASSSLLGLGTDGFNSNQPQHF,TGTGCCAGCAGTTCCCTTCTCGGATTGGGGACGGATGGATTTAATAGCAATCAGCCCCAGCATTTT
TRBV11-3,NA,NA,TRBJ2-7,CASSLVGVDYEQYF,TGTGCCAGCAGCTTAGTAGGGGTCGACTACGAGCAGTACTTC
TRBV5-4,once,NA,TRBJ2-5,CASSGGNQETQYF,TGTGCCAGCAGCGGCGGAAACCAAGAGACCCAGTACTTC
TRBV5-1,NA,NA,TRBJ1-1,CASSLTVVDTEAFF,TGCGCCAGCAGCTTGACAGTTGTAGACACTGAAGCTTTCTTT
TRBV5-4,NA,TRBD2,TRBJ2-7,CASSLAEGGPRQNF,TGTGCCAGCAGCTTGGCAGAGGGAGGGCCCCGTCAGAACTTC